These T cell receptor beta chains were read from a single sample in a study of blood T cell repertoires in COVID-19. Using immunoSEQ multiplex PCR, the repertoire was profiled, and TCRdb retains in-frame clones only, with some absent. The profile covers around 87,000 clones, with about 77% appearing a single time and roughly 16% taken by the ten largest. Sequenced input: peripheral blood. The receptors originated from a human donor in a cohort sampled during active COVID-19. CDR3s include the opening cysteine and the closing phenylalanine or tryptophan. The D gene is left open where the match is weak. Expanded clones are given a class, and other clones once, few, many or no size at all.

>.|14|TRBV28|.|TRBJ1-1
TGTGCCAGCAGTTTGAGCGGAAAGAACACTGAAGCTTTCTTT
CASSLSGKNTEAFF
>few|15|TRBV30|TRBD2|TRBJ2-5
TGTGCCTGGAGTGATCGGGGGGGCCTAACAGAGACCCAGTACTTC
CAWSDRGGLTETQYF
>.|14|TRBV5-1|.|TRBJ1-2
TGCGCCAGCAGCTCTAACGGGGGTTTGGGAGGCTACACCTTC
CASSSNGGLGGYTF
>.|15|TRBV28|.|TRBJ2-5
TGTGCCAGCAGTTCGGGACTGCTTCAAGGTAGTACCCAGTACTTC
CASSSGLLQGSTQYF
>few|14|TRBV28|.|TRBJ1-1
TGTGCCAGCAGTTTATGGGGGGCGCGCACTGAAGCTTTCTTT
CASSLWGARTEAFF
>once|17|TRBV13|.|TRBJ2-7
TGTGCCAGCAGCTTAGAACACCGGGGAGTGGGCTCGGGTGAGCAGTACTTC
CASSLEHRGVGSGEQYF
>.|18|TRBV4-1|TRBD2|TRBJ2-2
TGCGCCAGCAGCCAAGAGATTGGGAGGGGCTACCTCACCGGGGAGCTGTTTTTT
CASSQEIGRGYLTGELFF
>.|15|TRBV28|TRBD1|TRBJ1-2
TGTGCCAGCAGTCTCGGACAGGGACCCCAAGATGGCTACACCTTC
CASSLGQGPQDGYTF
>few|15|TRBV5-4|TRBD1|TRBJ1-1
TGTGCCAGCAGCTTGGCCAGGGGACAGGTCACGGAAGCTTTCTTT
CASSLARGQVTEAFF
>.|16|TRBV5-1|TRBD2|TRBJ2-1
TGCGCCAGCAGCACCGGGACTAGAATCTCCTACAATGAGCAGTTCTTC
CASSTGTRISYNEQFF
>.|11|TRBV28|.|TRBJ1-2
TGTGCCAGCCGCGGGTCCTATGGCTACACCTTC
CASRGSYGYTF
>.|16|TRBV9|.|TRBJ1-1
TGTGCCAGCAGCCCCGGGGAGGGTACTATGAACACTGAAGCTTTCTTT
CASSPGEGTMNTEAFF
>.|15|TRBV7-9|.|TRBJ1-4
TGTGCCAGCAGCTTAGTTTGGCAGGCTAATGAAAAACTGTTTTTT
CASSLVWQANEKLFF
>.|17|TRBV6-6|TRBD2|TRBJ2-1
TGTGCCAGCAGTCCCGCCCGGACGGGAGGACCTTACAATGAGCAGTTCTTC
CASSPARTGGPYNEQFF
>.|15|TRBV5-1|TRBD2|TRBJ2-1
TGCGCCAGCAGCTTGGGCGGGGGATCCTACAATGAGCAGTTCTTC
CASSLGGGSYNEQFF
>few|14|TRBV2|TRBD1|TRBJ1-1
TGTGCCAGCAGTCCTCAGGGGGGAACGACTGAAGCTTTCTTT
CASSPQGGTTEAFF
>.|13|TRBV6-6|TRBD1|TRBJ2-1
TGTGCCAGCAGTGCGCCTACAGGGGGTGAGCAGTTCTTC
CASSAPTGGEQFF
>.|16|TRBV6-4|TRBD1|TRBJ2-2
TGTGCCAGCAGCGACCTGGGACAGGGAAACACCGGGGAGCTGTTTTTT
CASSDLGQGNTGELFF
>.|13|TRBV29-1|.|TRBJ1-2
TGCAGCGTTGAAGCCGGAATGGGAGTTGGCTACACCTTC
CSVEAGMGVGYTF
>few|12|TRBV2|.|TRBJ1-3
TGTGCCAGCAGTGATATGGGAAACACCATATATTTT
CASSDMGNTIYF
>.|16|TRBV7-2|.|TRBJ2-4
TGTGCCAGCAGCTTATTTCAGGGAAGTCTGATTAACATTCAGTACTTC
CASSLFQGSLINIQYF
>.|15|TRBV5-1|TRBD1|TRBJ1-2
TGCGCCAGCAGCACTAACACCGGGACAGCGGATGGCTACACCTTC
CASSTNTGTADGYTF
>few|13|TRBV3-1/TRBV3-2|TRBD1|TRBJ1-5
TGTGCCAGCAGCCAAGGACAGGGGATGGGCTCGTATTTT
CASSQGQGMGSYF
>.|11|TRBV28|.|TRBJ2-7
TGTGCCAGCAGTTCCCGAAACAGGCAGTACTTC
CASSSRNRQYF
>.|14|TRBV7-8|.|TRBJ2-7
TGTGCCAGCAGCTATGGTGGAGAGCGTTACGAGCAGTACTTC
CASSYGGERYEQYF
>.|11|TRBV3-1/TRBV3-2|.|TRBJ1-5
TGTGCCAGCAGCCACAGGCAGCCCCAGCATTTT
CASSHRQPQHF
>.|12|TRBV30|.|TRBJ2-1
TGTGCCTACCGGGGGGCTGAGAATGAGCAGTTCTTC
CAYRGAENEQFF
>.|16|TRBV6-6|.|TRBJ2-7
TGTGCCAGCAGTTACAACCCCTTGGCAGGGTCCTACGAGCAGTACTTC
CASSYNPLAGSYEQYF
>.|16|TRBV29-1|TRBD2|TRBJ2-5
TGCAGCGCTACCCCGGGACTAGCGGAGAGACAAGAGACCCAGTACTTC
CSATPGLAERQETQYF
>.|14|TRBV7-9|TRBD1|TRBJ2-1
TGTGCCAGCAGCTTAAGACAGGGGGACAATGAGCAGTTCTTC
CASSLRQGDNEQFF
>.|16|TRBV27|.|TRBJ2-1
TGTGCCAGCTGCTCGAAGGGGCCGGAGAAATACAATGAGCAGTTCTTC
CASCSKGPEKYNEQFF
>.|15|TRBV5-1|TRBD2|TRBJ2-5
TGCGCCAGCAGCAATATCGGGGGGGCCGTGGAGACCCAGTACTTC
CASSNIGGAVETQYF
>.|14|TRBV9|TRBD1|TRBJ1-1
TGTGCCAGCAGCCGGGACAGGGGGAGGACTGAAGCTTTCTTT
CASSRDRGRTEAFF
>.|16|TRBV3-1/TRBV3-2|.|TRBJ1-5
TGTGCCAGCAGCCAAAACTCCGGGGCGGGAGTTCAGCCCCAGCATTTT
CASSQNSGAGVQPQHF
>.|15|TRBV7-2|TRBD2|TRBJ2-1
TGTGCCAGCAGCAAGGGACTAGCGGTTTACAATGAGCAGTTCTTC
CASSKGLAVYNEQFF
>few|19|TRBV9|TRBD1|TRBJ1-2
TGTGCCAGCAGCGTACCGAAACCGGGACAGGGGACCTATAACTATGGCTACACCTTC
CASSVPKPGQGTYNYGYTF
>.|15|TRBV5-5|TRBD1|TRBJ1-1
TGTGCCAGCAGCTTTTGGGACAGGGATATCACTGAAGCTTTCTTT
CASSFWDRDITEAFF
>.|16|TRBV28|.|TRBJ2-5
TGTGCCAGCAGTTTCGGCAGGGCCACTACACAAGAGACCCAGTACTTC
CASSFGRATTQETQYF
>.|14|TRBV3-1/TRBV3-2|TRBD2|TRBJ2-5
TGTGCCAGCAGCCAAGATCAGCGGGGGGAGACCCAGTACTTC
CASSQDQRGETQYF
>few|13|TRBV2|.|TRBJ2-7
TGTGCCAGCAGAAACAACCAGGGAGGAGAGCAGTACTTC
CASRNNQGGEQYF
>.|15|TRBV2|TRBD1|TRBJ2-1
TGTGCCAGCAGCTACGACAGGGGGCTTCGCAATGAGCAGTTCTTC
CASSYDRGLRNEQFF
>.|13|TRBV5-4|.|TRBJ2-1
TGTGCCAGCAGCTCCGGACTTTACAATGAGCAGTTCTTC
CASSSGLYNEQFF
>once|12|TRBV18|.|TRBJ2-1
TGTGCCAGCTCACCACACCCAGGGGTTCAGTTCTTC
CASSPHPGVQFF
>once|12|TRBV20-1|.|TRBJ1-1
TGCAGTGCTAGTCCGAAGGGGGCTGAAGCTTTCTTT
CSASPKGAEAFF
>.|15|TRBV2|TRBD2|TRBJ2-3
TGTGCCAGCAGTGAAGGGACTAGCAGGGCAGATACGCAGTATTTT
CASSEGTSRADTQYF
>.|15|TRBV28|.|TRBJ1-6
TGTGCCAGCAGTTTTGGGTCCACGGGTGGTTCACCCCTCCACTTT
CASSFGSTGGSPLHF
>once|14|TRBV4-1|TRBD1|TRBJ2-1
TGCGCCAGCAGCCTAGACAGGGGGTCGTCCGAGCAGTTCTTC
CASSLDRGSSEQFF
>.|15|TRBV5-1|.|TRBJ2-2
TGCGCCAGCAGCCCCGGGACTCCGAACACCGGGGAGCTGTTTTTT
CASSPGTPNTGELFF
>.|15|TRBV2|.|TRBJ2-3
TGTGCCACCCGTTGGGGGACATATGGCACAGATACGCAGTATTTT
CATRWGTYGTDTQYF
>.|14|TRBV11-2|TRBD1|TRBJ1-6
TGTGCCAGCAGCCCGGGACAGTGGAATGCGGCCCTCCACTTT
CASSPGQWNAALHF